These T cell receptor beta chains were read from a single sample in a study of cytotoxic CD8 clonotypes in ibrutinib-treated CLL. Here immunoSEQ multiplex PCR was the method, and the copy in TCRdb shows in-frame clones only, minus some. The sample comprises 45,000 or so clones, 50% to 65% of which are singletons, and around 30% rests with the top ten. The sequencing used PBMCs, collected after 24 months of ibrutinib treatment. These TCRs come from a human donor with chronic lymphocytic leukemia. CDR3s include the opening cysteine and the closing phenylalanine or tryptophan. The D gene is left open where the match is weak. Not all rows give a size; the values are once, few, many and, for expanded clones, a class.

j_call v_call clone_size d_call cdr3_nt cdr3_aa
TRBJ1-5 TRBV6-1 NA TRBD1 TGTGCCAGCAGTGAACTGGGCAGGGGGCCGATATTGGGCAATCAGCCCCAGCATTTT CASSELGRGPILGNQPQHF
TRBJ1-1 TRBV6-5 NA NA TGTGCCAGCAGTTACTCGGGCGGACCCCTGGGCACTGAAGCTTTCTTT CASSYSGGPLGTEAFF
TRBJ2-3 TRBV29-1 NA NA TGCAGCTCCGGCGGCGGGGCAGATACGCAGTATTTT CSSGGGADTQYF
TRBJ2-3 TRBV27 NA TRBD2 TGTGCCAGCAGTCCCTGGGAGGGCGGCACAGATACGCAGTATTTT CASSPWEGGTDTQYF
TRBJ2-7 TRBV5-5 NA NA TGTGCCAGCAGCTTGATAGGGGCTGGTAGGGAGCAGTACTTC CASSLIGAGREQYF
TRBJ1-2 TRBV11-2 NA TRBD1 TGTGCCAGCAGCCTCGGGACAGGGATTAATCCCTATGGCTACACCTTC CASSLGTGINPYGYTF
TRBJ2-2 TRBV9 NA TRBD2 TGTGCCACCGGGGGGGGGCTAGCAGATGAGCCCGGGGAGCTGTTTTTT CATGGGLADEPGELFF
TRBJ2-1 TRBV12-5 few NA TGTGCTAGTGGTCCAGGCGGGACAGCCAGGTACAATGAGCAGTTCTTC CASGPGGTARYNEQFF
TRBJ2-6 TRBV6-1 few NA TGTGCCAGCAACCGAGGGCTATCTGGGGCCAACGTCCTGACTTTC CASNRGLSGANVLTF
TRBJ2-1 TRBV7-9 NA NA TGTGCCAGCAGCCCGCAGGGCTCCTACAATGAGCAGTTCTTC CASSPQGSYNEQFF
TRBJ2-3 TRBV2 NA NA TGTGCCAGCACGCATTGGACGGCATCTAGCACAGATACGCAGTATTTT CASTHWTASSTDTQYF
TRBJ2-1 TRBV10-3 NA NA TGTGCCATCAGTGAGTCTAGGGGTCAGTACGATGAGCAGTTCTTC CAISESRGQYDEQFF
TRBJ2-2 TRBV4-2 NA NA TGTGCCAGCAGCCAAGATTCTGGCGGAATTGGGGGAACCGGGGAGCTGTTTTTT CASSQDSGGIGGTGELFF
TRBJ2-7 TRBV5-7 NA NA TGTGCCAGCAGCTCTACAGGGCCCTACGAGCAGTACTTC CASSSTGPYEQYF
TRBJ1-1 TRBV19 NA NA TGTGCCAGTAGCCGGTGGGGCAGGGGAGGGTACACTGAAGCTTTCTTT CASSRWGRGGYTEAFF
TRBJ2-3 TRBV27 NA NA TGTGCCAGCAGTTTTAGCAGCCCTCTCACAGATACGCAGTATTTT CASSFSSPLTDTQYF
TRBJ1-2 TRBV6-5 NA TRBD1 TGTGCCAGCAGTCGCCACTTACAGGGGACCTATGGCTACACCTTC CASSRHLQGTYGYTF
TRBJ1-2 TRBV6-5 NA TRBD1 TGTGCCAGCAGTTACTCGCCAGGGGGGATGGGAGGCTACACCTTC CASSYSPGGMGGYTF
TRBJ2-3 TRBV2 NA TRBD2 TGTGCCAGCCTCTCAGGACTAGCGGGGGGGCGCGATACGCAGTATTTT CASLSGLAGGRDTQYF
TRBJ2-1 TRBV19 NA TRBD1 TGTGCCAGTAGTCTCCGGGACAGGGGCCATTTGGGGCAGTTCTTC CASSLRDRGHLGQFF
TRBJ1-1 TRBV28 few NA TGTGCCAGCACCACTCTTGGGATATCGGGGACTGAAGCTTTCTTT CASTTLGISGTEAFF
TRBJ1-1 TRBV6-1 NA TRBD1 TGTGCCAGCAGTTCTTCATGGGACAGCTCTGAAGCTTTCTTT CASSSSWDSSEAFF
TRBJ1-1 TRBV2 few NA TGTGCCAGCAGTGAGGGTTGGACTGAAGCTTTCTTT CASSEGWTEAFF
TRBJ1-2 TRBV27 few NA TGTGCCAGCAGTTTAACTCCAGGGTCAGGCTATGGCTACACCTTC CASSLTPGSGYGYTF
TRBJ1-5 TRBV2 NA TRBD1 TGTGCCAGCAGTGTCGGGGACAGACAGCATTTT CASSVGDRQHF
TRBJ2-1 TRBV29-1 NA NA TGCAGCGTTGGTCGGGGGGCTCCCAATGAGCAGTTCTTC CSVGRGAPNEQFF
TRBJ1-6 TRBV2 once NA TGTGCCAGCAGTCCCCAGGGGACTATTAATAATTCACCCCTCCACTTT CASSPQGTINNSPLHF
TRBJ2-5 TRBV2 NA NA TGTGCCAGCAGTGAAGGGGACCACCAAGAGACCCAGTACTTC CASSEGDHQETQYF
TRBJ2-3 TRBV19 few TRBD2 TGTGCCAGTAGTTTAGCGGGACTAGAGGGAGATACGCAGTATTTT CASSLAGLEGDTQYF
TRBJ1-4 TRBV12-5 few NA TGTGCTAGTGGTTCCCTTACGGACGGTGGAGAAAAACTGTTTTTT CASGSLTDGGEKLFF
TRBJ1-1 TRBV27 NA TRBD1 TGTGCCACCTCAACAGGGGGCACTGAAGCTTTCTTT CATSTGGTEAFF
TRBJ2-7 TRBV5-5 NA NA TGTGCCAGCAGCTTATTGCCCGAGGCGGGGGCCACCTACGAGCAGTACTTC CASSLLPEAGATYEQYF
TRBJ2-2 TRBV29-1 NA NA TGCAGCGTCCTCGGGGGTGCGAAGACCGGGGAGCTGTTTTTT CSVLGGAKTGELFF
TRBJ2-7 TRBV7-9 NA NA TGTGCCAGCAGCTTGGGGACCTACGAGCAGTACTTC CASSLGTYEQYF
TRBJ2-6 TRBV4-2 NA NA TGTGCCAGCAGCCAAGCCGCACCAACCTCTGGGGCCAACGTCCTGACTTTC CASSQAAPTSGANVLTF
TRBJ1-5 TRBV2 few NA TGTGCCAGCAGTGATTCGCGGCAAACGGGCAATCAGCCCCAGCATTTT CASSDSRQTGNQPQHF
TRBJ1-4 TRBV2 NA NA TGTGCCAGCAGAGGAACCGGGACAACTAATGAAAAACTGTTTTTT CASRGTGTTNEKLFF
TRBJ2-7 TRBV10-3 NA NA TGTGCCATCAGCAGGGGCGGGGAGCAGTACTTC CAISRGGEQYF
TRBJ1-5 TRBV25-1 NA TRBD1 TGTGCCACCTCGGACAGGGTAGATAGCAATCAGCCCCAGCATTTT CATSDRVDSNQPQHF
TRBJ2-7 TRBV15 NA NA TGTGCCACCAGCAGCAGGATGGGCGAGCAGTACTTC CATSSRMGEQYF
TRBJ2-6 TRBV5-6 NA NA TGTGCCAGCAGCCCCCCCTCTGGGGCCAACGTCCTGACTTTC CASSPPSGANVLTF
TRBJ2-3 TRBV9 NA TRBD2 TGTGCCAGCGGACTAGCGGGGATGTCGGATACGCAGTATTTT CASGLAGMSDTQYF
TRBJ2-7 TRBV19 NA NA TGTGCCAGTAGCCTCGGGGGGGACAGCGGCCAGTACTTC CASSLGGDSGQYF
TRBJ1-2 TRBV5-1 NA TRBD1 TGCGCCAGCAGCCCGGGGACAGGGAGGCGGTTAGACTATGGCTACACCTTC CASSPGTGRRLDYGYTF
TRBJ2-5 TRBV29-1 NA TRBD2 TGCAGCGTCCAGCGGGGAATAGAGACCCAGTACTTC CSVQRGIETQYF
TRBJ2-5 TRBV6-1 few NA TGTGCCAGCCTAGCCGGGGGGCCAGGAGAGACCCAGTACTTC CASLAGGPGETQYF
TRBJ2-7 TRBV5-1 NA TRBD2 TGCGCCAGCAGCACGGGGGGCTACGAGCAGTACTTC CASSTGGYEQYF
TRBJ2-5 TRBV29-1 NA NA TGCAGCTTCACCCCGGTAGGGGGTTGGGAGACCCAGTACTTC CSFTPVGGWETQYF
TRBJ2-6 TRBV2 few NA TGTGCCAGCACGGTGGGGCGCTCTGGGGCCAACGTCCTGACTTTC CASTVGRSGANVLTF
TRBJ2-7 TRBV28 few NA TGTGCCAGCGGCCCCTACGAGCAGTACTTC CASGPYEQYF
TRBJ1-2 TRBV6-1 NA TRBD1 TGTGCCAGCAGTTCCCAGGGGGCGCTGAACTATGGCTACACCTTC CASSSQGALNYGYTF
TRBJ2-4 TRBV7-9 NA NA TGTGCCAGCAGTGGCAGTCAGGGGAGACTAGCCAAAAACATTCAGTACTTC CASSGSQGRLAKNIQYF
TRBJ1-1 TRBV15 NA TRBD1 TGTGCCACCAGCACCCGGCCCATGGGACAGACTGAAGCTTTCTTT CATSTRPMGQTEAFF
TRBJ1-1 TRBV19 NA NA TGTGCCTCCCACAGGTGGGGCCTAAACACTGAAGCTTTCTTT CASHRWGLNTEAFF
TRBJ2-5 TRBV2 NA TRBD1 TGTGCCAGCAGTGAAAACAGGGGTGAGACCCAGTACTTC CASSENRGETQYF